This T cell receptor (beta chain) was sequenced for a study of Graves' ophthalmopathy and Graves' hyperthyroidism. On the study more broadly: Investigators collected peripheral blood at initial diagnosis, before any treatment was given.

V lost 2 bases and J lost 6; bases outside the gene matches: 4. CDR1 and CDR2 (germline): MNHEY, SVGAGI. The CDR3 is 14 amino acids. Scientists amplified the TCR beta CDR3 regions from RNA transcripts. HTBI primers primed a first-round RT-PCR, and a second-round multiplex PCR followed. TCRdb fed the multiplex PCR reads into MiXCR, producing one record per CDR3 protein. The sample comprises hundreds of thousands of distinct CDR3 sequences, about 20% of which are singletons, and roughly 6.9% rests with the top ten. A follow-up of 18 months without ophthalmopathy meant that hyperthyroidism was stable. Eligible hyperthyroidism cases comprised new diagnoses of under 2 months' duration in individuals aged 18 to 65. The diagnosis was founded upon clinical symptoms, serum thyroxine, TRAb, thyroid ultrasound and orbital computed tomography.

V is TRBV6-5 and J is TRBJ1-1, with 9 nucleotides matching TRBD1. The sequencing input was peripheral blood. The source of this sequence is a young woman with stable Graves' hyperthyroidism. Some clones in this sample may be carry-over from other donors' samples. The CDR3 reads CASSYRTGASEAFF. CDR3 sequence (DNA): TGTGCCAGCAGTTACAGGACAGGGGCTTCTGAAGCTTTCTTT.